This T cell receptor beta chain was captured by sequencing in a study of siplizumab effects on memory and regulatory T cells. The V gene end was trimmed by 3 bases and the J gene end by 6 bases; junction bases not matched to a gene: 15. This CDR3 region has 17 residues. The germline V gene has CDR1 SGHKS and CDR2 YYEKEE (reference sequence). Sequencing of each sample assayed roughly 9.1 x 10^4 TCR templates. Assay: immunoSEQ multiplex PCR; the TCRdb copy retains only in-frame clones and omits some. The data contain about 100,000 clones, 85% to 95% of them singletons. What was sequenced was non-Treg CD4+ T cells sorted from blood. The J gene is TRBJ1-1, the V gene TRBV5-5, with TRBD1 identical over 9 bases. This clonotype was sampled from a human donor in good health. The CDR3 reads CASSWTGAFYHIAEAFF. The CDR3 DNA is TGTGCCAGCAGCTGGACAGGGGCCTTTTACCATATCGCTGAAGCTTTCTTT.